This record looks at one T cell receptor (beta chain) sequence and its context. Its target is unknown. Genomic DNA, serving as template, underwent TCR beta VDJ and CDR3 profiling. One entry per CDR3 protein results from TCRdb running MiXCR on the reads. Of under 200,000 distinct CDR3 sequences listed, around 45% are singletons. The data stem from a study of CD8+CD57+ T cells in acquired aplastic anemia. In the study overall: Sorted CD4+ and CD8+ cell DNA averaged approximately 3.4 ug. In CD4+ cells, healthy donors produced an average of approximately 9.9 million reads.

Deletions cut 1 base from V and 0 bases from J, with 8 bases between. This CDR3 contains 15 residues. Germline V gene lookup returns CDR1 LNHNV and CDR2 YYDKDF (reference sequence). Study observations and caveats: Controls did not differ significantly from patients in CD8+ Simpson's diversity. Fewer than 35 shared CD8+ CDR3s appeared highly expressed within patients' immunodominant clones.

This chain links TRBV15 with TRBJ2-3; D gene uncertain. This TCR came from a human donor in good health. Material: sorted CD4+, CD8+, or CD8+CD57+ T cells (not recorded which) from PBMCs. DNA for the CDR3: TGTGCCACCAGCAGAGTGTCATCTAGCACAGATACGCAGTATTTT. Its translation: CATSRVSSSTDTQYF.